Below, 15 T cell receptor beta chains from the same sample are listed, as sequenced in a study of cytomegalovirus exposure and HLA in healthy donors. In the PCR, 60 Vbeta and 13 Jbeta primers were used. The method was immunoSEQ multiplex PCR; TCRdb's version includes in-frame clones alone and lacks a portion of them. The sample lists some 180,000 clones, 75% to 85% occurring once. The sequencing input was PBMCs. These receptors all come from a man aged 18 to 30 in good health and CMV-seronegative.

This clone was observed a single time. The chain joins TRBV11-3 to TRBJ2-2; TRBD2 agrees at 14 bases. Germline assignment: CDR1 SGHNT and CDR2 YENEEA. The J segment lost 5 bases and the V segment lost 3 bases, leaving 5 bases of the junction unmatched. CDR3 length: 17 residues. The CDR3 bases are TGTGCCAGCAGCTTGGGACTAGCGGGAGCGCGAACCGGGGAGCTGTTTTTT. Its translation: CASSLGLAGARTGELFF.

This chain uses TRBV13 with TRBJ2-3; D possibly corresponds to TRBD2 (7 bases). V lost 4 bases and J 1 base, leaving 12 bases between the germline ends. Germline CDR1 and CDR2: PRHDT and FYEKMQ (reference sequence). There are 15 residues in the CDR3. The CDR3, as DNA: TGTGCCAGCAGCTCCGGGGGGCCTGGCACAGATACGCAGTATTTT. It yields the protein CASSSGGPGTDTQYF.

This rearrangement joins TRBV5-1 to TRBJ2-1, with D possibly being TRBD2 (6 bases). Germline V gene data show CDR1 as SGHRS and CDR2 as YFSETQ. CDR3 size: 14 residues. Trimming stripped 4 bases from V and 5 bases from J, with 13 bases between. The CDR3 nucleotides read TGCGCCAGCAGCCGTGGAGGGTTTAACAATGAGCAGTTCTTC. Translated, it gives CASSRGGFNNEQFF.

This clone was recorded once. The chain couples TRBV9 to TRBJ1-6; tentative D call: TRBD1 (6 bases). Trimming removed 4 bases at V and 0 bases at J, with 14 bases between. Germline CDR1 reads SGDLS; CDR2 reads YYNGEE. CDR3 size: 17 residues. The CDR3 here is CASSSPRGSSYNSPLHF. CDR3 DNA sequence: TGTGCCAGCAGCTCCCCCAGGGGAAGCTCCTATAATTCACCCCTCCACTTT.

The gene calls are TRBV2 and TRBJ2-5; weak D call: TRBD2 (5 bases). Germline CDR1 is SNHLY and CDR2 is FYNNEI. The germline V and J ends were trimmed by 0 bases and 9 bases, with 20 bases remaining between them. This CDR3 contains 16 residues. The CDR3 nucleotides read TGTGCCAGCAGTGAAGCGCGAGGACTCACAAATAAGGCCCAGTACTTC. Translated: CASSEARGLTNKAQYF.

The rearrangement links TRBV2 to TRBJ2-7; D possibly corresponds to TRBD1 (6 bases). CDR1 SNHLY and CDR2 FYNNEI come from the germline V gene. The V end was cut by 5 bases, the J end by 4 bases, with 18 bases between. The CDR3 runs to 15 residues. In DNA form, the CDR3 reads TGTGCCAGCAGTCTGGACACTCAGGGGTCTTACGAGCAGTACTTC. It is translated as CASSLDTQGSYEQYF. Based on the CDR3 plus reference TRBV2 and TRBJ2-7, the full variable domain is EPEVTQTPSHQVTQMGQEVILRCVPISNHLYFYWYRQILGQKVEFLVSFYNNEISEKSEIFDDQFSVERPDGSNFTLKIRSTKLEDSAMYFCASSLDTQGSYEQYFGPGTRLTVT.

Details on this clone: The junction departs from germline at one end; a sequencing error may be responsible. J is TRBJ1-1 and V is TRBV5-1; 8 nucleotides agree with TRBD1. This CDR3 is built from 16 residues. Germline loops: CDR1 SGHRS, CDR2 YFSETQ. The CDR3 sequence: CASNLGGTGMNTEAFF. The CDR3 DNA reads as TGCGCCAGCAACTTGGGTGGGACAGGCATGAACACTGAAGCTTTCTTT.

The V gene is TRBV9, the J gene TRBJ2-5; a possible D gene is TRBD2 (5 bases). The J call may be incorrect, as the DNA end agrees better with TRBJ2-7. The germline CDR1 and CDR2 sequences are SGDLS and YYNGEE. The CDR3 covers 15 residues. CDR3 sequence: CASSVGGMSSYEQYF. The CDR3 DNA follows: TGTGCCAGCAGCGTAGGAGGGATGAGCTCCTACGAGCAGTACTTC.

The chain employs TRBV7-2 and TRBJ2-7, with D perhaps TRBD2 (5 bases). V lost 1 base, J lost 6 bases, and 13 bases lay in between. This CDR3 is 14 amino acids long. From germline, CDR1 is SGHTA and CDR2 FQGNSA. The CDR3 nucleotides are TGTGCCAGCAGCTTAGGATTGTCGGAGGTCGAGCAGTACTTC. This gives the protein CASSLGLSEVEQYF.

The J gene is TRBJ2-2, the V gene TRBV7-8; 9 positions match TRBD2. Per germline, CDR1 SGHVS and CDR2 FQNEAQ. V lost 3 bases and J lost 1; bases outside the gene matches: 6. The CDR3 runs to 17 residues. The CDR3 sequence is CASSFPAGGLNTGELFF. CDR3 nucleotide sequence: TGTGCCAGCAGCTTCCCAGCGGGGGGTTTGAACACCGGGGAGCTGTTTTTT.

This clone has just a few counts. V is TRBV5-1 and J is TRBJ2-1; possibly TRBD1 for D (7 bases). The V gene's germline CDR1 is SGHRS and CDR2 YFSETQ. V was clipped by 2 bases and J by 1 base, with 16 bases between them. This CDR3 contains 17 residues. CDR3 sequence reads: CASSLSSAGQSYNEQFF. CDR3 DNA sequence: TGCGCCAGCAGCTTATCATCCGCGGGACAGTCCTACAATGAGCAGTTCTTC.

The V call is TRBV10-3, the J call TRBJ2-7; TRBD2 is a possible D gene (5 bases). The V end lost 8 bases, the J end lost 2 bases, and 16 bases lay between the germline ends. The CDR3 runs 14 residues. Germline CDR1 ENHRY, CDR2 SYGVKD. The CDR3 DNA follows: TGTGCCATCGGAGGTAGTGGCAGTACCTACGAGCAGTACTTC. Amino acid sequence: CAIGGSGSTYEQYF.

The CDR3 protein is CASSQDLGGDEQFF. The CDR3 DNA follows: TGTGCCAGCAGCCAAGATTTAGGGGGAGATGAGCAGTTCTTC. This chain connects TRBV14 to TRBJ2-1; D perhaps matches TRBD1 (6 bases). With 0 bases removed from V and 8 bases from J, the gap between germline ends came to 11 bases. The V gene's germline CDR1 is SGHDN and CDR2 FVKESK. The CDR3 is 14 residues long.

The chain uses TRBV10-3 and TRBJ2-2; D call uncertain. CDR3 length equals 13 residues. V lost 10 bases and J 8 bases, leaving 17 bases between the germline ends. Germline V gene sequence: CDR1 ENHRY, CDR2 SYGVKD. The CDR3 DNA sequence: TGTGCCACCCTGAAGAATCCCGGTGGGGAGCTGTTTTTT. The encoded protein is CATLKNPGGELFF.

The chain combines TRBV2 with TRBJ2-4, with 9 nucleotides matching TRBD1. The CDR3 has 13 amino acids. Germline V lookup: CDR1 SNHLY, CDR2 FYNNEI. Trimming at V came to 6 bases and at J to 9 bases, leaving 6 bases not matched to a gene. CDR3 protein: CASSGGQGSIQYF. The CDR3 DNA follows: TGTGCCAGCAGCGGGGGACAGGGAAGCATTCAGTACTTC.